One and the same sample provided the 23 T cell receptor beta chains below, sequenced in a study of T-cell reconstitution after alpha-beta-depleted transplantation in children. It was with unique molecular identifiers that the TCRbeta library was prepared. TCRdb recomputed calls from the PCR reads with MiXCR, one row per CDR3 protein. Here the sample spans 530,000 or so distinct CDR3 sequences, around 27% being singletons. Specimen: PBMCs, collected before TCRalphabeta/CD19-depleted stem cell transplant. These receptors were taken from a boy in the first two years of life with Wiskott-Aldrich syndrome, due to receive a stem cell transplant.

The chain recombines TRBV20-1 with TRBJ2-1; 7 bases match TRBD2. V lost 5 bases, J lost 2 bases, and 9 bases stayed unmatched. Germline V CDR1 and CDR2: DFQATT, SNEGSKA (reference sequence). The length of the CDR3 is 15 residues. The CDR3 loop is CSAHGGLAAYNEQFF. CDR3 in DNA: TGCAGTGCTCATGGAGGGCTAGCGGCCTACAATGAGCAGTTCTTC.

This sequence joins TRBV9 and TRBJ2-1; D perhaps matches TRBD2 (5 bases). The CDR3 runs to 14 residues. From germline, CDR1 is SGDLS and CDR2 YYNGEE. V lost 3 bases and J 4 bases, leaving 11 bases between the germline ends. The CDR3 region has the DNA TGTGCCAGCAGCGCCCAGAGCGGATACAATGAGCAGTTCTTC. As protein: CASSAQSGYNEQFF.

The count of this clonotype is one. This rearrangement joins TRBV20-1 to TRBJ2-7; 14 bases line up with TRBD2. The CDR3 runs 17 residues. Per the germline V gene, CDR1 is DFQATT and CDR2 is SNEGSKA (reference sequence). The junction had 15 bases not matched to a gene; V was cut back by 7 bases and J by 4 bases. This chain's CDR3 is CSGTGTSGRIFRYEQYF. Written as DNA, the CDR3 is TGCAGTGGGACGGGGACTAGCGGGAGAATTTTTCGGTACGAGCAGTACTTC.

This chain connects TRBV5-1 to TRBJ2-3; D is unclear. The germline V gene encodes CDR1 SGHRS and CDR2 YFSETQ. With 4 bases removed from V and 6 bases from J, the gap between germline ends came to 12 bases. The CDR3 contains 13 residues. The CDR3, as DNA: TGCGCCAGCAGCCTCCAGGAAGGGGATACGCAGTATTTT. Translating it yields CASSLQEGDTQYF. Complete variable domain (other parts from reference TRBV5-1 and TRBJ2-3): KAGVTQTPRYLIKTRGQQVTLSCSPISGHRSVSWYQQTPGQGLQFLFEYFSETQRNKGNFPGRFSGRQFSNSRSEMNVSTLELGDSALYLCASSLQEGDTQYFGPGTRLTVL.

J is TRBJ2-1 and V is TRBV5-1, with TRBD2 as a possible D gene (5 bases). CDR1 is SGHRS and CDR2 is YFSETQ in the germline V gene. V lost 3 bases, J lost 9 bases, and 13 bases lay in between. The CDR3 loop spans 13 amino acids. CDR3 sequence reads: CASSSTSSSEQFF. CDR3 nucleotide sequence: TGCGCCAGCAGCTCTACTAGTTCGAGTGAGCAGTTCTTC.

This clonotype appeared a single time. CDR3 sequence: CASRPSGGKSYNEQFF. In DNA form, the CDR3 reads TGTGCCAGCAGACCGTCGGGCGGGAAATCCTACAATGAGCAGTTCTTC. The gene calls are TRBV11-2 and TRBJ2-1, with D possibly being TRBD2 (6 bases). The CDR3 sequence is 16 residues long. The ends were cut back, 6 bases at V and 1 base at J, with 16 bases in the middle. Germline V lookup: CDR1 SGHAT, CDR2 FQNNGV.

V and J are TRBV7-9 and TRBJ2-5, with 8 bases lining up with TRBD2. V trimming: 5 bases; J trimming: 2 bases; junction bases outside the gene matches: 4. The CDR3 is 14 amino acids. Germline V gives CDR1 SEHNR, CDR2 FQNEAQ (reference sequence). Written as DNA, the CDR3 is TGTGCCAGCAGCCGACTAGCGATTCAAGAGACCCAGTACTTC. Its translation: CASSRLAIQETQYF. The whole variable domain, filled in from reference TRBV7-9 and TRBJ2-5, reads DTGVSQNPRHKITKRGQNVTFRCDPISEHNRLYWYRQTLGQGPEFLTYFQNEAQLEKSRLLSDRFSAERPKGSFSTLEIQRTEQGDSAMYLCASSRLAIQETQYFGPGTRLLVL.

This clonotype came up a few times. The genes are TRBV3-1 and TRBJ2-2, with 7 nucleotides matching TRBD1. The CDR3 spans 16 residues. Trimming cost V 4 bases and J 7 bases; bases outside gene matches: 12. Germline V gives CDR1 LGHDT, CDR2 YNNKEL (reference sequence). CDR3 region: CASSPGVQGVDGELFF. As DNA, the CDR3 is TGTGCCAGCAGCCCTGGAGTCCAGGGGGTGGACGGGGAGCTGTTTTTT.

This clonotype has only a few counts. The chain's CDR3 is CASSLDPGFNEQFF. The CDR3 coding sequence is TGCGCCAGCAGCTTGGATCCGGGATTCAATGAGCAGTTCTTC. The V and J genes are TRBV5-1 and TRBJ2-1, with D perhaps TRBD2 (5 bases). CDR3 length: 14 amino acids. Trimming took off 0 bases at V and 6 bases at J, with 10 bases between the two ends. Germline V lookup: CDR1 SGHRS, CDR2 YFSETQ.

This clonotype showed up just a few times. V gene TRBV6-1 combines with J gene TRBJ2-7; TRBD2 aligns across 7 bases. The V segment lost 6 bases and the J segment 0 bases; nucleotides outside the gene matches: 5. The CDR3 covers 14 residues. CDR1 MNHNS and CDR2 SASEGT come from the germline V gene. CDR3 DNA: TGTGCCAGCAGCCTCCTAGCGGCCTCCTACGAGCAGTACTTC. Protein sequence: CASSLLAASYEQYF.

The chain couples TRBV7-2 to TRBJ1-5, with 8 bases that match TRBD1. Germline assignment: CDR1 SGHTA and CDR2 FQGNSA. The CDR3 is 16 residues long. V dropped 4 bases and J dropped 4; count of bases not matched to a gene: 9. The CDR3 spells CASSSGGDRRNQPQHF. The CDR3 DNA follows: TGTGCCAGCAGCTCAGGTGGGGACAGGCGAAATCAGCCCCAGCATTTT.

Here the CDR3 reads CASDPQGRFEQYF. DNA of the CDR3: TGTGCCTCCGACCCCCAAGGGCGTTTCGAGCAGTACTTC. The chain has TRBV2 and TRBJ2-7; D call uncertain. This CDR3 is built from 13 residues. V was trimmed by 11 bases and J by 6 bases, leaving 20 bases between them. Germline V lookup: CDR1 SNHLY, CDR2 FYNNEI.

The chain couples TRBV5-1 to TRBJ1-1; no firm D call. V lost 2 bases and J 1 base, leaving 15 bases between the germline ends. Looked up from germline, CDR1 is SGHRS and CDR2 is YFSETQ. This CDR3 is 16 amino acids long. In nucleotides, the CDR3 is TGCGCCAGCAGCTTAGGCAGGCTCATGTCGAACACTGAAGCTTTCTTT. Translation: CASSLGRLMSNTEAFF.

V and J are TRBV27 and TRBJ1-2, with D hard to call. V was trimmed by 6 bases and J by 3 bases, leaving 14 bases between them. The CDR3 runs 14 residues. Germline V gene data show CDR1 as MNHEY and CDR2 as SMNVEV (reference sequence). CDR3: CASSRTYSDYGYTF. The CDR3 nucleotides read TGTGCCAGCAGCCGCACTTACAGCGACTATGGCTACACCTTC.

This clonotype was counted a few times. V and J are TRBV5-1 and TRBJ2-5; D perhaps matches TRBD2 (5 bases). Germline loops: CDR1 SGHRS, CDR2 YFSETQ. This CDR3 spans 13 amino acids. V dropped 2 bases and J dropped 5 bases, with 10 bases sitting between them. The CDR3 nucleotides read TGCGCCAGCAGCTTTCGGACGGGGGAGACCCAGTACTTC. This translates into CASSFRTGETQYF.

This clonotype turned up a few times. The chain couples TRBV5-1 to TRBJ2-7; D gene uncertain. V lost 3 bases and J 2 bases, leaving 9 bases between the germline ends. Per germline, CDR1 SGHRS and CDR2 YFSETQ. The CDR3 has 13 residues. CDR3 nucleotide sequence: TGCGCCAGCAGCTCCGAAAGGGCCTACGAGCAGTACTTC. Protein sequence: CASSSERAYEQYF.

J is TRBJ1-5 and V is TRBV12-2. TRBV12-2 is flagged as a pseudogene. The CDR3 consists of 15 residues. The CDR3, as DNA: TGTGCAAGTCGCTCCGGGGAGGTGGGCAATCAGCCCCAGCATTTT. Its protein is CASRSGEVGNQPQHF.

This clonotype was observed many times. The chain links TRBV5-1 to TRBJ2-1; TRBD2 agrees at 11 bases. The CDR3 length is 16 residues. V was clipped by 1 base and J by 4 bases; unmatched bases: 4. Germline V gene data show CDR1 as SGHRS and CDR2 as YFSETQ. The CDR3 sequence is CASSLTGTSGYNEQFF. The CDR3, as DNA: TGCGCCAGCAGCTTGACCGGGACTAGCGGATACAATGAGCAGTTCTTC.

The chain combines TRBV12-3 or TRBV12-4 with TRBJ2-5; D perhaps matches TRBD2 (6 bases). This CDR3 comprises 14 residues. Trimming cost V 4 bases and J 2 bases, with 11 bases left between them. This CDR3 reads CASSSRDFQETQYF. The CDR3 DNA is TGTGCCAGCAGTTCCCGGGACTTTCAAGAGACCCAGTACTTC.

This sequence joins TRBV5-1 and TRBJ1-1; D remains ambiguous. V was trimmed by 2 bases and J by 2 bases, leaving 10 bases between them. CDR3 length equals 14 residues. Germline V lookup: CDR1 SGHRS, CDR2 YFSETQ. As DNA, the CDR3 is TGCGCCAGCAGCTTCCCAGACCGCAACACTGAAGCTTTCTTT. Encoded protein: CASSFPDRNTEAFF.

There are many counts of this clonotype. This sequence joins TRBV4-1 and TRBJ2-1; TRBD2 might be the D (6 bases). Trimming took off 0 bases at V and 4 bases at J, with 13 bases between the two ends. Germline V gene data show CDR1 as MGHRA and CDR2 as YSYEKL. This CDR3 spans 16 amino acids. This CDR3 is CASSQDGRGFYNEQFF. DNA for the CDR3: TGCGCCAGCAGCCAAGACGGGCGGGGATTTTACAATGAGCAGTTCTTC.

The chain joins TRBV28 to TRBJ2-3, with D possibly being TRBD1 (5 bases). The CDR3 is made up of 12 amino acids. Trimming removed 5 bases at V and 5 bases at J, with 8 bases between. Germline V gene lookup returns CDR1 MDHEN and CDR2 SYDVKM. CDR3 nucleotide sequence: TGTGCCAGCAGTCAGGGTCTAGATACGCAGTATTTT. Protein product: CASSQGLDTQYF.

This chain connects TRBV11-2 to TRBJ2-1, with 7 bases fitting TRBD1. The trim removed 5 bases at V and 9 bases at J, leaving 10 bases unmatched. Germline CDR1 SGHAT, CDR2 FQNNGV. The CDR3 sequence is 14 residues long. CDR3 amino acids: CASSQSGTATEQFF. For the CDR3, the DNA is TGTGCCAGCAGCCAGTCAGGGACAGCCACTGAGCAGTTCTTC.